This TCR beta chain came from a study of CD4 T cells in relation to SARS-CoV-2 and coronaviruses (dated by TCRdb to the early 2020s). General notes on the study: In the ViraFEST assay, PBMCs were grown with antigen for about eleven days, and TCR beta CDR3s were then sequenced to identify antigen-specific clonal expansions. At the level of individual TCR clonotypes, the study evaluated whether memory CD4+ T cells crossreact between the spike proteins of SARS-CoV-2 and those of common cold coronaviruses. A different, Illumina-based TCR-beta assay was used to sequence expansion assays from other donors in the study. Using patient-derived lymphoblastoid cell lines, the shared crossreactive spike epitopes were mapped to their HLA restriction. The Adaptive Biotechnologies TCR-sequencing kit was used for samples from a few pre-COVID donors and for the naive versus memory experiments, whereas the other data were Illumina-based. The negative reference condition was either a culture with an HIV-1 Nef peptide pool or a culture with no peptide. Summary of the overall study and its limitations: Because no donor provided both pre-pandemic and post-infection samples, tracing the source of pre-existing responses was limited. The study was limited by small numbers of patients and tested TCRs. Since the crossreactivity analysis centred on spike protein, crossreactivity against other viral proteins was not assessed. In around three fifths of donors, memory CD4+ clonotypes turned up that crossrecognized SARS-CoV-2 and at least one common cold coronavirus spike. Compared with monoreactive clones, crossreactive clones had significantly weaker SARS-CoV-2-driven expansion, a result consistent with antigenic imprinting.

CDR1 SNHLY and CDR2 FYNNEI are derived from the germline V gene. V and J are truncated by 6 bases and 3 bases respectively, leaving an intervening sequence of 13 bases. The CDR3, cysteine through phenylalanine, is 14 amino acids long. Here the CDR3 DNA is all that survives: 42 bases in frame from base 1. This clone has a handful of counts. There is no known antigen for this receptor. It has no much larger one-base neighbor in the sample; base qualities were not kept. Preparation of the library involved the immunoSEQ multiplex PCR assay. In the original analysis: During preprocessing, nonproductive sequences were removed, along with CDR3s that did not begin with C, did not end with F or W, or were shorter than 7 amino acids. The MANAFEST web app was used to call antigen-specific clonotypes on the basis of expansion compared with the reference and with other culture wells. A clone was considered positive if the clone showed significant expansion compared with the reference culture in 2 of 3 replicate wells at an FDR below 0.05. To be called positive, a clone also had to show significant expansion compared with every other tandem well and an odds ratio greater than 5. Pairwise Levenshtein distance, computed with the stringdist R package after three terminal residues were trimmed from each end, was used as the measure of CDR3 homology. Imported from immuneACCESS, the table was reduced by TCRdb to in-frame sequences with V and J called. These copies leave out some clones; in studies compared against another copy, an unresolved V gene accounts for under half, and the cause of the remainder is not known. That table is the source of V, J and clone size, and D and trimming were worked out from the DNA. The sample profile shows around 26,000 clones; around 80% of them were found once. The ten largest clonotypes hold 20% to 25% of the sample.

CD4+ T cells from unexposed donors were collected before the COVID-19 pandemic (2011-2018). After 10 days of culture, CD4+ T cells were isolated with the EasySep CD4+ T cell isolation kit. Unexposed donor CD4+ T cells were tested for reactivity to SARS-CoV-2 S and N and four common cold coronavirus spike pools, as cell number allowed. Each well received approximately 2.2 million PBMCs, cultured in IMDM supplemented with roughly 5.3% human AB serum and 9.5 to 10 IU/ml IL-2. Half of the culture medium was replaced with fresh IL-2-containing medium on days 3 and 7. Triplicate replicate wells were generally used for each peptide culture condition. Leukapheresis product for the unexposed donors was bought commercially. Ficoll-Paque PLUS gradient centrifugation was used to isolate PBMCs from leukapheresis product or whole blood. PBMCs were either cryopreserved at -140 degrees C or used fresh in the expansion assay. The QIAamp Micro DNA Kit was used to extract genomic DNA from the CD4+ T cells.

This receptor was obtained from a human donor in good health. The specimen was CD4+ T cells from PBMCs, cultured in vitro. The sequence is built from TRBV2 and TRBJ2-3; TRBD2 is a weak D gene call, 5 bases matching. The CDR3 is CASRREPGTDTQYF. The DNA sequence is TGTGCCAGCAGGAGGGAGCCGGGAACAGATACGCAGTATTTT.